This T cell receptor (beta chain) was sequenced during a study of blood T cell repertoires in COVID-19. The overall study: Some COVID-19 samples were acute and others convalescent; all came from the United States, Italy and Spain. Sources were T cells, B-cell-depleted T cells, or PBMCs; the material itself was cDNA or gDNA.

As handled by the study authors: Counts of nucleated cells, estimated from reference gene primer amplification, were obtained. The protocol was immunoSEQ multiplex PCR, while the TCRdb copy is restricted to in-frame clones and leaves out a portion. V, J and clone size reflect that table, while D and trimming were determined from the DNA. The sample consists of 150,000 or so clones, roughly 87% of them appearing once. This TCR was recovered from a woman in her 70s with acute or convalescent COVID-19. The specimen was peripheral blood.

CDR3 sequence: CASSEGRNTEAFF. The CDR3, as DNA: TGCGCCAGCAGCGAGGGTAGGAACACTGAAGCTTTCTTT. The V gene is TRBV4-3, the J gene TRBJ1-1; D gene unclear. The CDR3 covers 13 residues. Between the trimmed V and J ends, which lost 5 bases and 1 base, there was a span of 8 bases. From germline, CDR1 is LGHNA and CDR2 YSLEER.